This T cell receptor (beta chain) was captured by sequencing in a study of blood T cell repertoires in COVID-19 (dated by TCRdb to the early 2020s). Background for the entire study: Samples from collaborators originated in the United States, Italy and Spain and spanned both the acute and convalescent phases of COVID-19. The prospective study material was composed of cDNA or gDNA derived from T cells, B-cell-depleted T cells, or PBMCs. The dataset comprised deeply sampled blood TCRbeta repertoires from subjects exposed to, actively infected with, or recovered from COVID-19. The repertoires were made available in a free public database intended to serve as a resource for research on the immune response to SARS-CoV-2. The samples were drawn from the first 160 participants of the ongoing ImmuneRACE study and from 950 to 1,500 subjects provided by 6 global collaborators. Sample metadata almost always included a de-identified subject ID, COVID-19 status, age in years and sex. Where available, HLA class I and class II types were obtained from metadata supplied by the sample provider rather than from assay-based typing. The study at large found these results: Clinical and demographic metadata were provided uncurated, with the amount varying by source and participant.

The germline V end is reduced by 3 bases and the J end by 5 bases; junction bases left unmatched: 7. Inclusive of the bounding cysteine and phenylalanine, the CDR3 is 15 residues long. Kept here is only the CDR3 DNA, which spans 45 bases and is read in frame from base 1. The germline V gene encodes CDR1 SGHRS and CDR2 YFSETQ. On this clone: Its target antigen remains unknown. The input lacks base qualities; no much larger clone sits a single base away.

The immunoSEQ Assay, a bias-controlled multiplex PCR, was used to amplify TCRbeta CDR3 regions from genomic DNA. The source study handled its data this way. Within the assay, amplification of reference gene primers was used to estimate how many nucleated cells each sample contained. Sequence reads were collapsed and filtered to measure the absolute abundance of every unique TCRbeta CDR3 rearrangement. Productive Simpson clonality was computed per sample as the square root of Simpson's diversity index over productive rearrangements. TCRdb limited this immuneACCESS table to in-frame rearrangements with V and J called. A share of clones is missing; checked studies link under half to unresolved V genes, and the rest is unexplained. Clone size and V and J calls were adopted from that table, with D and trimming inferred from the DNA. The sample has approximately 250,000 clones on record, more than 85% of them singletons. The top ten constitute less than 4.5% of the sample.

Each collaborating institution followed its own protocols to collect whole blood in K2EDTA tubes. For TCRbeta analysis, collaborators shipped samples in one of three forms: frozen whole blood, isolated PBMCs, or DNA extracted from either of those sample types. Material: peripheral blood. The rearrangement combines TRBV5-1 with TRBJ1-5; a stretch of 8 junction bases matches TRBD1. The clonotype comes from a man between 18 and 35 years old with active or convalescent COVID-19. The CDR3 here reads CASSSQGAKDQPQHF. The sequenced DNA: TGCGCCAGCAGCTCGCAGGGGGCTAAGGATCAGCCCCAGCATTTT.